The clone carrying this T cell receptor (beta chain) has a count of ten or more. Its cognate antigen is unknown. Per the germline V gene, CDR1 is SQVTM and CDR2 is ANQGSEA. The CDR3 is 11 residues long. Trimming pared 3 bases from V and 9 bases from J, leaving 9 bases between. Caucasian, healthy and from Russia, the donors were aged between about 6 and 90. Sample-barcoded 5' priming and a J-beta primer mix drove a second PCR of roughly 6 to 12 cycles. Via MiXCR, TCRdb re-called the 5' RACE reads, giving one row per CDR3 protein. This sample has around 1.5 million distinct CDR3 sequences; 30% to 35% occur once, and the top ten carry approximately 10%. The data were taken from a study of blood T cells in healthy people across ages. General study results and limits: Since the PBMCs were unsorted, naive and antigen-experienced cells could not be conclusively compared.

The J gene is TRBJ2-1, the V gene TRBV29-1; no reliable D call. This receptor was obtained from a woman aged 25-40 years in good health. Sequenced input: blood. The DNA of the CDR3 is TGCAGCGTTGATCGCGGTGGTGAGCAGTTCTTC. This sequence encodes CSVDRGGEQFF.